This is a list of T cell receptor beta chains from one sample in a study of CD8 T cells in ankylosing spondylitis. TCRdb re-called the 5' RACE reads with MiXCR, one entry per CDR3 protein. The sample consists of 250,000 to 350,000 distinct CDR3 sequences, around 20% of them appearing once. Sequencing was done on a sample of blood, either unsorted or a sorted T cell fraction (not recorded which). The receptors here all came from a female donor with ankylosing spondylitis or in good health (not recorded which). Both conserved end residues are part of each CDR3. A D gene is named only where the DNA matches it firmly. Part of the rows lack a size; the others show once, few, many or a class for expanded clones.

TRBV2	TRBD1	TRBJ1-5	.	CASSEDRFNQPQHF
TRBV7-2	.	TRBJ2-7	.	CASSFRGGGLYEQYF
TRBV20-1	TRBD2	TRBJ2-2	.	CSARDGGLAGPGELFF
TRBV4-3	.	TRBJ1-6	many	CASSQDLTGARRSPLHF
TRBV20-1	TRBD1	TRBJ2-7	.	CSAHPGQYEQYF
TRBV5-1	.	TRBJ2-7	.	CASSFGTVLSYEQYF
TRBV29-1	.	TRBJ2-7	many	CSVEGVPLGEQYF
TRBV5-1	.	TRBJ2-1	few	CASSLAMSNEQFF
TRBV6-1	.	TRBJ2-7	.	CASRKGHPPSYEQYF
TRBV19	TRBD2	TRBJ2-1	.	CASRKGLAGMMFF
TRBV7-2	TRBD2	TRBJ2-1	many	CASSLRLAGGVGEQFF
TRBV5-1	.	TRBJ1-4	few	CASSRDPGATNEKLFF
TRBV27	TRBD2	TRBJ2-2	.	CASSPQRGYTNTGELFF
TRBV5-7	TRBD2	TRBJ2-7	.	CASSFGLREGQDEQYF
TRBV20-1	TRBD1	TRBJ1-2	.	CSAPDRGYGYTF
TRBV29-1	.	TRBJ1-2	many	CSVPPAGYGYTF
TRBV29-1	.	TRBJ2-7	few	CSAGTLKDEQYF
TRBV20-1	.	TRBJ2-1	many	CSARGDEQFF
TRBV7-9	TRBD1	TRBJ2-3	few	CASSLATGGKLTTQYF
TRBV7-2	.	TRBJ2-5	.	CASSAPTRQQETQYF
TRBV2	.	TRBJ1-1	.	CASIPALRSTEAFF
TRBV25-1	TRBD1	TRBJ2-1	.	CASSVRDRGTYNEQFF
TRBV20-1	TRBD2	TRBJ2-1	many	CSPLGGVGNEQFF
TRBV6-5	.	TRBJ2-2	few	CASSYPSPGAGTGELFF
TRBV11-1	TRBD2	TRBJ2-1	few	CASSSVGTSLFPSYNEQFF
TRBV6-1	.	TRBJ2-1	.	CASSRPPRNEQFF
TRBV24-1	.	TRBJ2-3	many	CATSDPTVGTDTQYF
TRBV6-2/TRBV6-3	.	TRBJ2-7	few	CASSSDYPTEQYF
TRBV29-1	.	TRBJ1-1	.	CSVEGFVRGTEAFF
TRBV6-1	.	TRBJ2-5	few	CASSEARGLGTQYF
TRBV5-1	.	TRBJ1-4	.	CASSPQDSLGEKLFF
TRBV20-1	.	TRBJ2-1	.	CSASTTGISDEQFF
TRBV12-5	.	TRBJ1-1	few	CASGPGSRRTEAFF
TRBV12-3/TRBV12-4	TRBD2	TRBJ2-5	.	CASLRTSGRGETQYF
TRBV29-1	.	TRBJ1-1	many	CSVSGQMNTEAFF
TRBV25-1	.	TRBJ2-2	few	CASSDRRTGTGELFF
TRBV12-3/TRBV12-4	.	TRBJ2-3	.	CASLPSGASTDTQYF
TRBV6-1	.	TRBJ2-5	few	CASQGWETQYF
TRBV11-3	.	TRBJ1-1	few	CASSLGVGVSGNTEAFF
TRBV7-9	.	TRBJ1-5	.	CASSLGVGPQHF
TRBV5-6	.	TRBJ2-1	.	CASSLEQPGEQFF
TRBV5-5	.	TRBJ2-1	.	CAMGPGLLCEQFF
TRBV5-1	.	TRBJ1-6	few	CASSTGQGNSPLHF
TRBV7-6	TRBD2	TRBJ2-1	few	CASSLGSGSGNNEQFF
TRBV20-1	.	TRBJ2-1	.	CSARKSRANEQFF
TRBV5-6	TRBD2	TRBJ2-1	.	CASSLAGRGIEQFF
TRBV18	TRBD2	TRBJ2-1	.	CASSISGSDNEQFF
TRBV3-1	TRBD2	TRBJ2-5	.	CASSRLAGGETQYF
TRBV10-1	.	TRBJ2-3	few	CASSDSRDWSTDTQYF
TRBV15	.	TRBJ2-3	.	CATSRVRGAQATQYF
TRBV2	.	TRBJ2-7	few	CASSFTPGPGEQYF
TRBV20-1	.	TRBJ1-1	few	CSADLPRPQPEAFF
TRBV2	TRBD2	TRBJ2-5	.	CASSEPSGGVETQYF
TRBV5-1	TRBD2	TRBJ2-5	few	CASSLPSGSGETQYF
TRBV9	.	TRBJ2-1	.	CASSVADEGEQFF
TRBV5-1	.	TRBJ1-1	.	CASSWSERAEAFF
TRBV12-3/TRBV12-4	.	TRBJ2-4	.	CASRYRENIQYF